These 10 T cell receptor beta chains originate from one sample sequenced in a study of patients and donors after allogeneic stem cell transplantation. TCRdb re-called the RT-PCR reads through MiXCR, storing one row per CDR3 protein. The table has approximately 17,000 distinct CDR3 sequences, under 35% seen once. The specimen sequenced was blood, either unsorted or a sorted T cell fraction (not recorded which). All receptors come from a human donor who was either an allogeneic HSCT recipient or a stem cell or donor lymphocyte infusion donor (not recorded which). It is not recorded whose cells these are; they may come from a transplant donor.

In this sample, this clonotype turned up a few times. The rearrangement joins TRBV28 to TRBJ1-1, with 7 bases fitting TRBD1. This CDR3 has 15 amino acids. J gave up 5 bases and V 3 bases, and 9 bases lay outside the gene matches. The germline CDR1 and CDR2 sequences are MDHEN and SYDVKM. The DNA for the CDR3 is TGTGCCAGCAGTTTTCCAGGGGGAAGGACGACTGAAGCTTTCTTT. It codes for CASSFPGGRTTEAFF.

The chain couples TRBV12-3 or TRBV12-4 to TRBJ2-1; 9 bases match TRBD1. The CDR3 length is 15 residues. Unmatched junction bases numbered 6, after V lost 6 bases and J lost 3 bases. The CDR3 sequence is CASSPTGGSYNEQFF. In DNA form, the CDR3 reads TGTGCCAGCAGCCCGACAGGGGGTAGCTACAATGAGCAGTTCTTC.

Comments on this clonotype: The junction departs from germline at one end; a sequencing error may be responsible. DNA for the CDR3: TGCACCAGCAGCTTCCTGGGACATTTCTATGGCTACACCTTC. Amino acids: CTSSFLGHFYGYTF. The rearrangement uses TRBV5-1 and TRBJ1-2; D possibly corresponds to TRBD1 (6 bases). Germline CDR1 and CDR2: SGHRS and YFSETQ. This CDR3 is 14 amino acids long.

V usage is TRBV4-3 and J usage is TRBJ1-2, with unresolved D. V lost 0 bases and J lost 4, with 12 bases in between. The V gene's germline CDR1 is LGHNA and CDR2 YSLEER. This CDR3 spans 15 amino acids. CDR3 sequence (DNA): TGCGCCAGCAGCCAAGATTTCGGCCTACTCTATGGCTACACCTTC. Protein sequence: CASSQDFGLLYGYTF.

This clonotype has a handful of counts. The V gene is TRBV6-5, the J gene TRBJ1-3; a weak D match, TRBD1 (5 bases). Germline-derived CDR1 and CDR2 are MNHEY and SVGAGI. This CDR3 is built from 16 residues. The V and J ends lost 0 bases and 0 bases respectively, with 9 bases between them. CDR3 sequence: CASSYSNGGSGNTIYF. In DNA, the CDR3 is TGTGCCAGCAGTTACTCGAATGGGGGCTCTGGAAACACCATATATTTT.

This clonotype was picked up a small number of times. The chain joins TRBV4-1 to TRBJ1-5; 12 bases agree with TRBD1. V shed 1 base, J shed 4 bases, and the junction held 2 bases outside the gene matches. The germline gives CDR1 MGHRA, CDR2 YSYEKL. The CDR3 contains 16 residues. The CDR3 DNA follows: TGCGCCAGCAGCCAAGTGGGACAGGGGGCGAATCAGCCCCAGCATTTT. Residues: CASSQVGQGANQPQHF.

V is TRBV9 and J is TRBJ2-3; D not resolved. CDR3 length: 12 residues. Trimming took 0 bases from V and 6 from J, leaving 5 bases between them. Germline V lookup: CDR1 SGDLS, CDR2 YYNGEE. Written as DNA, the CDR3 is TGTGCCAGCAGCGTAGGCCTGGATACGCAGTATTTT. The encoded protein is CASSVGLDTQYF.

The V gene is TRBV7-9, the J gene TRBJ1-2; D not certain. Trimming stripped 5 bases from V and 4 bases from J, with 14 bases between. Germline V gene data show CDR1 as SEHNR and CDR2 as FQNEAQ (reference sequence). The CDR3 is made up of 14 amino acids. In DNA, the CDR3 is TGTGCCAGCAGCGGCCGGGAACCGATCTATGGCTACACCTTC. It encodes CASSGREPIYGYTF.

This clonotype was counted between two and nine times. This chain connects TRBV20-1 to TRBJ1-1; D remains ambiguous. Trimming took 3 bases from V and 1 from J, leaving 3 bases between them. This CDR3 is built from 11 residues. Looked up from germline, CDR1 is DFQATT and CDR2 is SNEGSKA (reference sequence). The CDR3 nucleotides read TGCAGTGCTAGGAAGAACACTGAAGCTTTCTTT. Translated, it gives CSARKNTEAFF.

CDR3 sequence: CASSLRNTGELFF. DNA for the CDR3: TGTGCCAGCAGTTTAAGGAACACCGGGGAGCTGTTTTTT. The rearrangement links TRBV28 to TRBJ2-2; D not resolved. Trimming took off 2 bases at V and 1 base at J, with 2 bases between the two ends. The CDR3 contains 13 residues. The germline CDR1 and CDR2 sequences are MDHEN and SYDVKM.